These T cell receptor beta chains were read from a single sample in a study of early T cells in non-severe SARS-CoV-2 infection. One entry per CDR3 protein results from TCRdb running MiXCR on the 5' RACE reads. The sample yields tens of thousands of distinct CDR3 sequences, under 8% seen once. The material sequenced was whole blood. Every receptor here comes from an adult who was a healthcare worker with PCR-confirmed SARS-CoV-2 infection or an uninfected control (not recorded which). Each CDR3 is given without its conserved first and last residue.

V	J	CDR3
TRBV4-1	TRBJ2-3	ASSPTTSLDTQY
TRBV21-1	TRBJ2-3	ANSTTQY
TRBV7-2	TRBJ2-1	ASKLEVPGPYNEQF
TRBV7-9	TRBJ2-3	ASSPTADTQY
TRBV12-3/TRBV12-4	TRBJ2-1	ASSITLSGRGEQF
TRBV6-5	TRBJ1-5	ASSSDRGNQPQH
TRBV6-6	TRBJ1-4	AGGANEKLF
TRBV7-2	TRBJ2-7	ASSRTSGDYYEQY
TRBV30	TRBJ2-7	AWRGTASYEQY
TRBV11-3	TRBJ2-1	ASSFLEGTEQF
TRBV7-6	TRBJ2-3	ASSFSGRGADTQY
TRBV10-3	TRBJ1-2	AISPTGLYGYT
TRBV28	TRBJ2-1	ASSRSSRNLVGYNEQF
TRBV20-1	TRBJ2-1	SARDGGAGGVEQF
TRBV12-3/TRBV12-4	TRBJ1-1	ASSFGRNTEAF
TRBV12-5	TRBJ2-2	ASGFLSLQDRGGLGGELF
TRBV29-1	TRBJ2-1	SVDDEQQF
TRBV11-3	TRBJ2-5	ASSLHMSEYQETQY
TRBV20-1	TRBJ2-7	SASSGTNDYEQY
TRBV7-9	TRBJ2-3	ASSSPDTQY
TRBV30	TRBJ2-3	AWSPPGRVKDTQY
TRBV12-3/TRBV12-4	TRBJ1-4	ASSLEGGDPF
TRBV6-1	TRBJ1-1	ASSESGPNTEAF
TRBV9	TRBJ2-6	ASSVGGSGANVLT
TRBV6-5	TRBJ2-7	ASSLGTTSSYEQY
TRBV5-1	TRBJ2-1	ASSLGDRTIYNEQF
TRBV27	TRBJ1-1	ASQDQMNTEAF
TRBV12-3/TRBV12-4	TRBJ2-1	ASSFGLAGYNEQF
TRBV5-1	TRBJ2-3	ASSLEFASGTDTQY
TRBV29-1	TRBJ2-5	SGRDRDETQY
TRBV4-3	TRBJ1-2	ASSQDRGGLGYGYT
TRBV4-1	TRBJ1-5	ASSQEGSGINQPQH
TRBV7-2	TRBJ2-7	ASSPAGGTGYEQY
TRBV7-9	TRBJ2-7	ASSFVGVDEQY
TRBV28	TRBJ2-7	ASSPRSRIAYEQY
TRBV7-3	TRBJ2-7	ASSFGQGYEQY
TRBV4-1	TRBJ2-3	ASSQVWGIHTQY
TRBV7-2	TRBJ1-2	ASSFFSASFYGYT
TRBV7-9	TRBJ1-1	ASSLEPGVEAF
TRBV20-1	TRBJ1-2	SGTGVHGYT
TRBV4-2	TRBJ2-3	ASSQDGGSTDTQY
TRBV20-1	TRBJ2-1	SARRNLNEQF
TRBV20-1	TRBJ1-3	SARAPSSGNTIY
TRBV6-2/TRBV6-3	TRBJ2-3	ASLKEREADTQY
TRBV9	TRBJ2-7	ASSVTPGSYEQY